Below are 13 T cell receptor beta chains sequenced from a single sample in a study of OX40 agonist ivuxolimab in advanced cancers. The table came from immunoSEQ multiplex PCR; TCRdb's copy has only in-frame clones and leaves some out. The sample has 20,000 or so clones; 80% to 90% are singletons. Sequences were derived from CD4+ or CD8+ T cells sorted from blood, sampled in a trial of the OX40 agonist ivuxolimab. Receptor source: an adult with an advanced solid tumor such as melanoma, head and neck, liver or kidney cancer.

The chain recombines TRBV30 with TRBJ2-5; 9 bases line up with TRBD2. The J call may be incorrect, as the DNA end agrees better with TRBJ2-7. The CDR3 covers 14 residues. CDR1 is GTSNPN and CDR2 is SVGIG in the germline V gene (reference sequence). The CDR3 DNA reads TGTGCCTGGAGTCTCTCGGGACTAGCAACCGAGCAGTACTTC. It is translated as CAWSLSGLATEQYF.

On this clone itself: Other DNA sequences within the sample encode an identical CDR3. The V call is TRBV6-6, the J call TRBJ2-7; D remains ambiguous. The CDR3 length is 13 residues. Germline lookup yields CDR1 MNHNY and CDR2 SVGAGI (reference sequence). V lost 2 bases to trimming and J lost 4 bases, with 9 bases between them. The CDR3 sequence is CASSYGTLYEQYF. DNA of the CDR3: TGTGCCAGCAGTTACGGCACCCTATACGAGCAGTACTTC.

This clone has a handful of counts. The CDR3 region has the DNA TGCAGCGCTCATGGTGGGCAGGGAGTCGATGGCTACACCTTC. It encodes CSAHGGQGVDGYTF. This chain links TRBV29-1 with TRBJ1-2; possible D gene TRBD1, 5 bases. V was cut by 7 bases and J by 6 bases, with 21 bases left in between. The CDR3 is 14 amino acids. From germline, CDR1 is SQVTM and CDR2 ANQGSEA. Based on the CDR3 plus reference TRBV29-1 and TRBJ1-2, the full variable domain is SAVISQKPSRDICQRGTSLTIQCQVDSQVTMMFWYRQQPGQSLTLIATANQGSEATYESGFVIDKFPISRPNLTFSTLTVSNMSPEDSSIYLCSAHGGQGVDGYTFGSGTRLTVV.

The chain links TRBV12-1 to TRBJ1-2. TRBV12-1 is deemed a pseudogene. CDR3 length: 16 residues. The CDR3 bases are TGTGCCAGCAGCTTGTCAAAAGCGGACCGCTTATATGGCTACACCTTC. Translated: CASSLSKADRLYGYTF.

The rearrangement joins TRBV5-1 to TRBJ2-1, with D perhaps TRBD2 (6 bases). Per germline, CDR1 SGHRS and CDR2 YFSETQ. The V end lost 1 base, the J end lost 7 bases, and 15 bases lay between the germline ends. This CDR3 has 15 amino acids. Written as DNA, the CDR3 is TGCGCCAGCAGCTTGTGGTTAGCGGCAAGGAATGAGCAGTTCTTC. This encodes CASSLWLAARNEQFF.

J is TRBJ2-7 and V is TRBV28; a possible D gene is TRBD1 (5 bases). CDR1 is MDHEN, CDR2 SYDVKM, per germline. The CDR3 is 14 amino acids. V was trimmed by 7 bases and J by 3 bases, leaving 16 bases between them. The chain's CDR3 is CASNPQGGLYEQYF. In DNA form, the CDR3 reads TGTGCCAGCAACCCGCAGGGTGGCCTCTACGAGCAGTACTTC.

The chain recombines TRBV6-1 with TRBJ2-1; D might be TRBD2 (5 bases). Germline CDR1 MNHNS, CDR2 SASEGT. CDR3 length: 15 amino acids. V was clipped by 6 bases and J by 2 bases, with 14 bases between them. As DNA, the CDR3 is TGTGCCAGCAGGCTAACGGGGAGCCCCTACAATGAGCAGTTCTTC. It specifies CASRLTGSPYNEQFF.

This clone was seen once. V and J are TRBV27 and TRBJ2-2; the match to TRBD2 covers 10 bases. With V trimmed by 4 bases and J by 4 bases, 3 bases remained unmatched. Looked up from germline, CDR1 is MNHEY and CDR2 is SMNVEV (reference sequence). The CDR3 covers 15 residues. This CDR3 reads CASSYRTSGTGELFF. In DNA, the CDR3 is TGTGCCAGCAGTTATCGGACTAGCGGCACCGGGGAGCTGTTTTTT.

CDR3 sequence: CASSSGREQYF. CDR3 DNA sequence: TGCGCCAGCAGCTCGGGCAGGGAGCAGTACTTC. The chain combines TRBV4-1 with TRBJ2-7; D unresolved. The V gene's germline CDR1 is MGHRA and CDR2 YSYEKL. The CDR3 covers 11 residues. The V and J ends lost 5 bases and 7 bases respectively, with 9 bases between them.

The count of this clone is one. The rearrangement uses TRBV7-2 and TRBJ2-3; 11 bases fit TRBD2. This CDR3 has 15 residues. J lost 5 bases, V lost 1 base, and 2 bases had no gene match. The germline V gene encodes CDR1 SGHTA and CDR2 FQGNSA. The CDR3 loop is CASSLVLAGEDTQYF. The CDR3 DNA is TGTGCCAGCAGCTTAGTACTAGCGGGAGAAGATACGCAGTATTTT.

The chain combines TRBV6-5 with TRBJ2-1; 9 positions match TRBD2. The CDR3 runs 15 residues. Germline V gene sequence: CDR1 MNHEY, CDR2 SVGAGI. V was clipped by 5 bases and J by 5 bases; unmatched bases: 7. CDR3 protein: CASSLSGGNHNEQFF. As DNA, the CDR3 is TGTGCCAGCAGTCTGAGCGGGGGGAATCACAATGAGCAGTTCTTC.

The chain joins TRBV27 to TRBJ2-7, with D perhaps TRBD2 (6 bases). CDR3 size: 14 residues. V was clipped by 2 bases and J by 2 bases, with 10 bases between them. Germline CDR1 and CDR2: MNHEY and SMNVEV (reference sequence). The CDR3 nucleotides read TGTGCCAGCAGTTTAATGCGGACTACCTACGAGCAGTACTTC. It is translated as CASSLMRTTYEQYF.

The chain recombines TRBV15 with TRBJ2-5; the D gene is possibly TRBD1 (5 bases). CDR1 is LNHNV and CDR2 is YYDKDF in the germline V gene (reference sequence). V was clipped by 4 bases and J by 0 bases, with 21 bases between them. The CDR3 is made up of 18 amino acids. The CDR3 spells CATSTGPPLPPHQETQYF. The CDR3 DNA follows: TGTGCCACCAGCACAGGGCCACCGCTCCCGCCCCACCAAGAGACCCAGTACTTC. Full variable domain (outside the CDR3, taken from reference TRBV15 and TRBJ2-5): DAMVIQNPRYQVTQFGKPVTLSCSQTLNHNVMYWYQQKSSQAPKLLFHYYDKDFNNEADTPDNFQSRRPNTSFCFLDIRSPGLGDTAMYLCATSTGPPLPPHQETQYFGPGTRLLVL.